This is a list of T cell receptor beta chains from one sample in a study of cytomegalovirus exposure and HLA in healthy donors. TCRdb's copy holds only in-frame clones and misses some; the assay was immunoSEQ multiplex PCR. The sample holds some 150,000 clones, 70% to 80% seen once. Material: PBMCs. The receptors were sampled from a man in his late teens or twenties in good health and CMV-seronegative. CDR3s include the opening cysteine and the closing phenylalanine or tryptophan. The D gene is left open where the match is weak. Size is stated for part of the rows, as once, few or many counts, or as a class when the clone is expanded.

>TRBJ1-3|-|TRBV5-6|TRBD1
CASSWGTGFVSSGNTIYF
TGTGCCAGCAGCTGGGGGACAGGGTTTGTTTCGAGTGGAAACACCATATATTTT
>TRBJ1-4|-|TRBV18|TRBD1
CASSPKSKGQGTPREKLFF
TGTGCCAGCTCACCAAAATCTAAGGGACAGGGGACTCCTCGAGAAAAACTGTTTTTT
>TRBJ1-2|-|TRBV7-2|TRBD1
CASRGGTGNYGYTF
TGTGCCAGCAGGGGTGGGACAGGGAACTATGGCTACACCTTC
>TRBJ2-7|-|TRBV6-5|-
CASSYPGEGMGEQYF
TGTGCCAGCAGTTACCCAGGAGAGGGAATGGGCGAGCAGTACTTC
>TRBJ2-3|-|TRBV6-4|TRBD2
CASALAGDTDTQYF
TGTGCCAGCGCACTAGCGGGGGACACAGATACGCAGTATTTT
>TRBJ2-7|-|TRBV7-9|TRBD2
CATTSGNPYEQYF
TGTGCCACTACTAGCGGGAACCCCTACGAGCAGTACTTC
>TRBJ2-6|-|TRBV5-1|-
CASSLELLQVFSGANVLTF
TGCGCCAGCAGCTTGGAACTCCTACAGGTTTTCTCTGGGGCCAACGTCCTGACTTTC
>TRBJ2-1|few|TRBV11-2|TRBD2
CASRMWTSGSYNEQFF
TGTGCCAGCAGAATGTGGACTAGCGGGAGCTACAATGAGCAGTTCTTC
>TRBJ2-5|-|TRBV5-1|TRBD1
CASSSKPGQEGVKYF
TGCGCCAGCAGCTCGAAACCGGGACAGGAGGGGGTCAAGTACTTC
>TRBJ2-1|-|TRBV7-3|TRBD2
CASSFPGLAGGRNEQFF
TGTGCCAGCAGCTTCCCAGGACTAGCGGGAGGTCGGAATGAGCAGTTCTTC
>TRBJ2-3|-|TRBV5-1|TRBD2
CASSLGLAGGRYTQYF
TGCGCCAGCAGCCTCGGACTAGCGGGAGGGCGATATACGCAGTATTTT
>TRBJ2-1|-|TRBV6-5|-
CASRTELNEQFF
TGTGCCAGCAGGACAGAACTTAATGAGCAGTTCTTC
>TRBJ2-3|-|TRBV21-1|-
CASSKEPCRGDPKCTDTQYF
TGTGCCAGCAGCAAAGAACCTTGCAGGGGGGATCCCAAATGCACAGATACGCAGTATTTT
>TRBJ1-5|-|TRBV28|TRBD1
CASSVGTGNNQPQHF
TGTGCCAGCAGTGTGGGGACAGGGAACAATCAGCCCCAGCATTTT
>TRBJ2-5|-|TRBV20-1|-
CSARPGETQYF
TGCAGTGCTAGACCAGGAGAGACCCAGTACTTC
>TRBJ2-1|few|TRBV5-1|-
CASSPRVAGSSYNEQFF
TGCGCCAGCAGCCCCCGGGTGGCGGGGAGCTCCTACAATGAGCAGTTCTTC
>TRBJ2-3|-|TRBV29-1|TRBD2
CSVVGRASGGGASTDTQYF
TGCAGCGTTGTGGGGCGGGCTAGCGGGGGGGGTGCTAGCACAGATACGCAGTATTTT
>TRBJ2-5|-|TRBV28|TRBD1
CAILDRGQETQYF
TGTGCCATCCTGGACAGGGGGCAAGAGACCCAGTACTTC
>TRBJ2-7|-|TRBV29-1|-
CSVAEAPSYEQYF
TGCAGCGTTGCGGAAGCGCCGTCCTACGAGCAGTACTTC
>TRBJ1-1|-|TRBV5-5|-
CASSLIQNTEAFF
TGTGCCAGCAGCTTGATCCAAAACACTGAAGCTTTCTTT
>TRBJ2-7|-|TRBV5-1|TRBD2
CASSLEGLAGLTYEQYF
TGCGCCAGCAGCTTGGAGGGACTAGCGGGCCTGACCTACGAGCAGTACTTC
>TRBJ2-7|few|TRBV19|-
CASSPPRTVAYEQYF
TGTGCCAGTAGTCCTCCCCGGACTGTTGCCTACGAGCAGTACTTC